These 16 T cell receptor beta chains originate from one sample sequenced in a study of CD8 T cells in ankylosing spondylitis. TCRdb re-analysed the 5' RACE reads in MiXCR, keeping a single row per CDR3 protein. The sample records fewer than 400,000 distinct CDR3 sequences, approximately 14% being singletons. Sequencing used blood, either unsorted or a sorted T cell fraction (not recorded which). These receptors were collected from a male donor with ankylosing spondylitis or in good health (not recorded which).

The chain carries TRBV6-2 or TRBV6-3 and TRBJ1-2, with D possibly TRBD1 on 6 matching bases. The CDR3 length is 15 residues. In germline, CDR1 is MNHEY, CDR2 SVGEGT. V lost 2 bases, J lost 1 base, and 11 bases lay in between. CDR3 residues: CASSYPDSYNYGYTF. The CDR3 region has the DNA TGTGCCAGCAGTTACCCGGACAGTTATAACTATGGCTACACCTTC.

CDR3 in amino acids: CASSLAASGGFSTDTQYF. Written as DNA, the CDR3 is TGCGCCAGCAGCTTGGCGGCTAGCGGGGGGTTCTCCACAGATACGCAGTATTTT. The chain has TRBV5-1 and TRBJ2-3; 11 bases fit TRBD2. The germline V gene encodes CDR1 SGHRS and CDR2 YFSETQ. J lost 2 bases, V lost 0 bases, and 8 bases had no gene match. The CDR3 has 18 amino acids.

This rearrangement joins TRBV20-1 to TRBJ2-1; 7 nucleotides agree with TRBD1. CDR1 is DFQATT, CDR2 SNEGSKA, per germline (reference sequence). The CDR3 extends over 13 amino acids. Trimming cost V 6 bases and J 7 bases; bases outside gene matches: 9. CDR3 DNA sequence: TGCAGTGCAACAGGGGCCAAACAAAATGAGCAGTTCTTC. This codes for CSATGAKQNEQFF.

The V gene is TRBV6-5, the J gene TRBJ2-7; TRBD1 aligns across 8 bases. CDR1 is MNHEY, CDR2 SVGAGI, per germline. CDR3 length: 12 residues. V lost 6 bases and J lost 6; bases outside the gene matches: 4. The CDR3: CASRQGAGEQYF. The CDR3 DNA reads as TGTGCCAGCAGGCAGGGGGCGGGCGAGCAGTACTTC.

This clonotype was seen repeatedly, ten times or more. This chain joins TRBV7-2 and TRBJ1-4; D call uncertain. This CDR3 spans 15 amino acids. V was clipped by 5 bases and J by 8 bases, with 18 bases between them. CDR1 is SGHTA, CDR2 FQGNSA, per germline. CDR3 DNA sequence: TGTGCCAGCAGCGGTGGGCCTGTAGGTGGGGAAAAACTGTTTTTT. Translation gives CASSGGPVGGEKLFF.

This clonotype was seen a few times. This sequence joins TRBV3-1 and TRBJ1-1; no clear D gene. Germline V CDR1 and CDR2: LGHDT, YNNKEL (reference sequence). CDR3 length: 14 residues. Trimming left V 7 bases short and J 5 bases short, with 17 bases between. Here the CDR3 reads CASTSRGGETEAFF. CDR3 nucleotide sequence: TGTGCCAGCACCTCCCGAGGCGGGGAGACTGAAGCTTTCTTT.

The sample holds a few counts of this clonotype. The V gene is TRBV3-1, the J gene TRBJ1-2; 7 nucleotides match TRBD1. Germline CDR1 and CDR2: LGHDT and YNNKEL (reference sequence). J lost 8 bases, V lost 3 bases, and 6 bases had no gene match. CDR3 length: 13 amino acids. In nucleotides, the CDR3 is TGTGCCAGCAGCCATGACAGGGTACGAGGCTACACCTTC. Amino acids: CASSHDRVRGYTF. Filled out from reference TRBV3-1 and TRBJ1-2, the complete variable domain reads DTAVSQTPKYLVTQMGNDKSIKCEQNLGHDTMYWYKQDSKKFLKIMFSYNNKELIINETVPNRFSPKSPDKAHLNLHINSLELGDSAVYFCASSHDRVRGYTFGSGTRLTVV.

The J gene is TRBJ2-2, the V gene TRBV11-2; D possibly corresponds to TRBD2 (6 bases). CDR3 length: 15 residues. V lost 5 bases and J 4 bases, leaving 14 bases between the germline ends. CDR1 SGHAT and CDR2 FQNNGV come from the germline V gene. This CDR3 reads CASSTPARGTGELFF. In DNA form, the CDR3 reads TGTGCCAGCAGCACTCCAGCGCGGGGCACCGGGGAGCTGTTTTTT.

This clonotype was counted only a few times. The V gene is TRBV6-1, the J gene TRBJ2-3; possibly TRBD2 for D (6 bases). V gave up 6 bases and J gave up 3 bases, with 13 bases separating them. The germline V gene has CDR1 MNHNS and CDR2 SASEGT. The CDR3 runs to 14 residues. CDR3 DNA: TGTGCCAGCAGAACTGGGGGGAGAACAGATACGCAGTATTTT. Amino acids: CASRTGGRTDTQYF.

This clonotype turned up a few times. The J gene is TRBJ2-3, the V gene TRBV7-2; 11 bases map to TRBD2. This CDR3 comprises 15 residues. The V and J ends lost 3 bases and 4 bases, in that order; junction bases with no gene match: 3. Per the germline V gene, CDR1 is SGHTA and CDR2 is FQGNSA. In DNA, the CDR3 is TGTGCCAGCAGCTTTAGCGGGGGGGTAGCAGATACGCAGTATTTT. Its protein is CASSFSGGVADTQYF.

This clonotype has more than one count but fewer than ten. The chain combines TRBV24-1 with TRBJ2-3, with 8 bases aligning to TRBD2. The CDR3 extends over 16 amino acids. V shed 5 bases, J shed 1 base, and the junction held 7 bases outside the gene matches. CDR1 is KGHDR, CDR2 SFDVKD, per germline. The CDR3 bases are TGTGCCACCAGTGGAAATCGGCGGGGGGGCACAGATACGCAGTATTTT. Amino acid sequence: CATSGNRRGGTDTQYF.

This clonotype was observed at least ten times. This chain connects TRBV5-1 to TRBJ2-5, with D perhaps matching TRBD1 (6 bases). This CDR3 comprises 14 residues. Trimming stripped 0 bases from V and 5 bases from J, with 11 bases between. CDR1 is SGHRS and CDR2 is YFSETQ in the germline V gene. CDR3 sequence (DNA): TGCGCCAGCAGCTTGGAGGGACAAGGGGAGACCCAGTACTTC. Residues: CASSLEGQGETQYF. Full variable domain (remainder filled in from reference TRBV5-1 and TRBJ2-5): KAGVTQTPRYLIKTRGQQVTLSCSPISGHRSVSWYQQTPGQGLQFLFEYFSETQRNKGNFPGRFSGRQFSNSRSEMNVSTLELGDSALYLCASSLEGQGETQYFGPGTRLLVL.

The chain couples TRBV20-1 to TRBJ2-1, with 12 bases aligning to TRBD2. V dropped 1 base and J dropped 8; count of bases not matched to a gene: 6. CDR1 and CDR2 from the germline V gene are DFQATT and SNEGSKA (reference sequence). The CDR3 runs 15 residues. Here the CDR3 reads CSARGLAGDWYEQFF. The CDR3 coding sequence is TGCAGTGCTAGAGGACTAGCGGGGGATTGGTATGAGCAGTTCTTC.

This clonotype was observed many times. The CDR3 sequence: CAISEGQSNTGELFF. CDR3 sequence (DNA): TGTGCCATCAGTGAGGGGCAGTCGAACACCGGGGAGCTGTTTTTT. The gene calls are TRBV10-3 and TRBJ2-2; D remains ambiguous. The germline CDR1 and CDR2 sequences are ENHRY and SYGVKD. V lost 2 bases and J lost 0, with 7 bases in between. The CDR3 covers 15 residues.

This clonotype was observed a few times. V and J are TRBV12-3 or TRBV12-4 and TRBJ2-1, with 10 bases that match TRBD2. The length of the CDR3 is 16 residues. V was pared by 3 bases and J by 7 bases, with 9 bases of the junction left unmatched. CDR3 DNA sequence: TGTGCCAGCAGTTTTGCCTCACTAGCGGGAAGGAATGAGCAGTTCTTC. Protein: CASSFASLAGRNEQFF.

V usage is TRBV5-1 and J usage is TRBJ2-2; TRBD1 is a possible D gene (5 bases). This CDR3 is 16 amino acids long. Germline CDR1 and CDR2: SGHRS and YFSETQ. The V and J ends lost 0 bases and 4 bases respectively, with 13 bases between them. The CDR3 is CASSLAMGPGTGELFF. The CDR3 bases are TGCGCCAGCAGCTTGGCCATGGGGCCGGGCACCGGGGAGCTGTTTTTT. The full variable domain, its missing parts supplied by reference TRBV5-1 and TRBJ2-2, is KAGVTQTPRYLIKTRGQQVTLSCSPISGHRSVSWYQQTPGQGLQFLFEYFSETQRNKGNFPGRFSGRQFSNSRSEMNVSTLELGDSALYLCASSLAMGPGTGELFFGEGSRLTVL.